This TCR beta chain was recorded in a study of identical twins. Findings and limits, study-wide: Instead of following the same donors, the conclusions were based on cross-sectional statistical analysis. Part of the zero-insertion signal could reflect confounding by invariant MAIT and iNKT cells.

There are a few counts of this clonotype. Antigen unknown. Each CDR3 protein is one row after TCRdb ran MiXCR on the 5' RACE reads. The table includes about 700,000 distinct CDR3 sequences, roughly 8% detected once. This CDR3 has 12 amino acids. The germline V gene has CDR1 MNHEY and CDR2 SVGEGT. The V and J ends lost 4 bases and 10 bases respectively, with 12 bases between them. Another study also made use of these data, one on yellow fever vaccine responses in identical twins.

The J gene is TRBJ2-3, the V gene TRBV6-2 or TRBV6-3; unclear D gene. The sequenced sample was PBMCs. The source is a woman aged 18-29 years in good health. In DNA form, the CDR3 reads TGTGCCAGCAGTTCCAGAGGTAGGGCGCAGTATTTT. Translating it yields CASSSRGRAQYF.